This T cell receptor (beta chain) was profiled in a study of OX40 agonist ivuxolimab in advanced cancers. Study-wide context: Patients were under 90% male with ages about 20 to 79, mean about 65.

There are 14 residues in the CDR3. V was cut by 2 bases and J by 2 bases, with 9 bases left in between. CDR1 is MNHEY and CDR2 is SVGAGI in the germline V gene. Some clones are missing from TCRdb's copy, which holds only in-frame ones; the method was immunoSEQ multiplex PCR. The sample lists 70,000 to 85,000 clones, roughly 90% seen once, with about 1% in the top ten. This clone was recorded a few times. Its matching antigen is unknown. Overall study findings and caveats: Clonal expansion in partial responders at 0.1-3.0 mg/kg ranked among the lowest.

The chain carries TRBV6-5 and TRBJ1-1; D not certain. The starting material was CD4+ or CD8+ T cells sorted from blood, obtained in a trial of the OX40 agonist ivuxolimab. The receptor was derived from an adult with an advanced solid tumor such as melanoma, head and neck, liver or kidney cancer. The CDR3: CASSYQLSNTEAFF. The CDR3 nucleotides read TGTGCCAGCAGTTACCAATTAAGTAACACTGAAGCTTTCTTT.